Shown below are 24 T cell receptor beta chains from a single sample sequenced in a study of spatial heterogeneity in lung cancer. Using its own MiXCR run on the 5' RACE reads, TCRdb lists one record per CDR3 protein. This table has roughly 3,300 distinct CDR3 sequences, 15% to 20% appearing once. The time point here: sample taken at primary tumor resection. In each case, whole RNA from tumor, nontumor lung or frozen PBMC was sequenced unsorted. Sequenced here: PBMCs, sampled at surgery. These receptor sequences come from a female donor with early-stage non-small cell lung cancer.

Many counts were recorded for this clonotype. This CDR3 is CASSARQVKTEAFF. The CDR3 bases are TGCGCCAGCAGCGCGCGACAGGTTAAAACTGAAGCTTTCTTT. The chain recombines TRBV5-1 with TRBJ1-1; the D gene is possibly TRBD1 (6 bases). Germline CDR1 SGHRS, CDR2 YFSETQ. Trimming took off 4 bases at V and 5 bases at J, with 15 bases between the two ends. This CDR3 contains 14 residues.

The chain has TRBV4-2 and TRBJ2-7; D is perhaps TRBD1 or TRBD2 (5 bases each). The ends were cut back, 1 base at V and 3 bases at J, with 7 bases in the middle. The CDR3 has 13 amino acids. Germline V gene sequence: CDR1 LGHNA, CDR2 YNFKEQ. Here the CDR3 reads CASSQGDLYEQYF. The CDR3 DNA is TGTGCCAGCAGCCAAGGGGACCTCTACGAGCAGTACTTC.

There are a few counts of this clonotype. In nucleotides, the CDR3 is TGTGCCAGCAGCTTAGATATTAGGGAGAACATTCAGTACTTC. This encodes CASSLDIRENIQYF. The chain couples TRBV7-2 to TRBJ2-4; tentative D call: TRBD2 (5 bases). Germline-derived CDR1 and CDR2 are SGHTA and FQGNSA. CDR3 length equals 14 residues. Trimming left V 1 base short and J 7 bases short, with 11 bases between. Complete variable domain (other parts from reference TRBV7-2 and TRBJ2-4): GAGVSQSPSNKVTEKGKDVELRCDPISGHTALYWYRQSLGQGLEFLIYFQGNSAPDKSGLPSDRFSAERTGGSVSTLTIQRTQQEDSAVYLCASSLDIRENIQYFGAGTRLSVL.

The table lists this clonotype with many counts. The V gene is TRBV11-2, the J gene TRBJ1-1; TRBD1 matches at 10 bases. Germline V CDR1 and CDR2: SGHAT, FQNNGV. This CDR3 spans 16 amino acids. V lost 4 bases to trimming and J lost 0 bases; unmatched junction nucleotides: 5. The CDR3 region has the DNA TGTGCCAGCAGCTATAAGACAGGGGGCTTGAACACTGAAGCTTTCTTT. This translates into CASSYKTGGLNTEAFF.

Ten or more counts support this clonotype. The chain joins TRBV3-1 to TRBJ1-2; the D is unclear. Between the trimmed V and J ends, which lost 2 bases and 4 bases, there was a span of 14 bases. Germline V gene lookup returns CDR1 LGHDT and CDR2 YNNKEL (reference sequence). This CDR3 is built from 15 residues. The CDR3 sequence: CASSQTFTDPYGYTF. In DNA, the CDR3 is TGTGCCAGCAGCCAAACGTTCACAGATCCCTATGGCTACACCTTC.

This clonotype was detected many times. V gene TRBV7-8 combines with J gene TRBJ2-1; D is unclear. V gave up 4 bases and J gave up 2 bases, with 9 bases separating them. The germline V gene has CDR1 SGHVS and CDR2 FQNEAQ. CDR3 length: 14 amino acids. The CDR3 sequence: CASSSIAPYNEQFF. Here the CDR3 DNA reads TGTGCCAGCAGCTCTATAGCCCCCTACAATGAGCAGTTCTTC.

V and J are TRBV29-1 and TRBJ2-1; D is uncertain. Germline V lookup: CDR1 SQVTM, CDR2 ANQGSEA. The CDR3 is 13 residues long. In DNA, the CDR3 is TGCAGTGGCCTCAGGCCCTCCTACAATGAGCAGTTCTTC. Its translation is CSGLRPSYNEQFF.

This clonotype was observed many times. The rearrangement joins TRBV5-6 to TRBJ2-2; D gene uncertain. Germline V gives CDR1 SGHDT, CDR2 YYEEEE. Trimming left V 1 base short and J 7 bases short, with 5 bases between. The CDR3 consists of 12 residues. In nucleotides, the CDR3 is TGTGCCAGCAGCTTGTTGGTCGGGGAGCTGTTTTTT. Its translation: CASSLLVGELFF.

The chain joins TRBV12-3 or TRBV12-4 to TRBJ2-1; TRBD2 might be the D (7 bases). With 3 bases removed from V and 8 bases from J, the gap between germline ends came to 11 bases. The CDR3 covers 13 residues. Here the CDR3 DNA reads TGTGCCAGCAGTTTTTCCGGGGGGCATGAGCAGTTCTTC. Its translation is CASSFSGGHEQFF.

This rearrangement joins TRBV2 to TRBJ2-3, with D perhaps TRBD1 (6 bases). The CDR3 has 15 amino acids. Germline CDR1 and CDR2: SNHLY and FYNNEI. The germline V and J ends were trimmed by 8 bases and 4 bases, with 19 bases remaining between them. The CDR3: CASLPRDTSSDTQYF. As DNA, the CDR3 is TGTGCCAGCCTCCCTCGGGACACCTCATCAGATACGCAGTATTTT.

Ten or more counts support this clonotype. As DNA, the CDR3 is TGCAGTGCCCCGGACAGGACTAGCAATCAGCCCCAGCATTTT. Protein: CSAPDRTSNQPQHF. The chain recombines TRBV20-1 with TRBJ1-5; 7 bases line up with TRBD1. Germline assignment: CDR1 DFQATT and CDR2 SNEGSKA (reference sequence). V lost 6 bases and J lost 0; bases outside the gene matches: 5. The CDR3 totals 14 residues.

This clonotype was counted ten times or more. The chain recombines TRBV14 with TRBJ2-7; 7 nucleotides align to TRBD2. The trim removed 1 base at V and 5 bases at J, leaving 5 bases unmatched. CDR1 is SGHDN and CDR2 is FVKESK in the germline V gene. This CDR3 is built from 14 residues. CDR3 coding DNA: TGTGCCAGCAGCCAAGTGGGGAGGGGTAACGAGCAGTACTTC. It is translated as CASSQVGRGNEQYF.

By proportion, this clonotype is medium-sized. This chain joins TRBV24-1 and TRBJ2-7, with a weak D call TRBD2 (5 bases). CDR3 length: 11 amino acids. Germline V CDR1 and CDR2: KGHDR, SFDVKD. Deletions cut 6 bases from V and 4 bases from J, with 6 bases between. Here the CDR3 reads CATSTGYEQYF. CDR3 coding DNA: TGTGCCACCAGTACGGGGTACGAGCAGTACTTC.

This clonotype occurred many times. The genes are TRBV6-5 and TRBJ2-1; D remains unclear. Trimming removed 10 bases from V and 0 bases from J, with 13 bases in between. This CDR3 has 14 amino acids. Germline CDR1 is MNHEY and CDR2 is SVGAGI. The CDR3 DNA reads TGTGCCACCCGAGCGCTTAGCTCCTACAATGAGCAGTTCTTC. This gives the protein CATRALSSYNEQFF.

This clonotype was recorded many times. The chain uses TRBV5-1 and TRBJ2-1; 8 bases line up with TRBD1. This CDR3 contains 17 residues. Germline loops: CDR1 SGHRS, CDR2 YFSETQ. The junction had 7 bases not matched to a gene; V was cut back by 0 bases and J by 2 bases. The CDR3 sequence is CASSLAVGRGPYNEQFF. The CDR3 DNA follows: TGCGCCAGCAGCTTGGCTGTCGGCAGGGGGCCCTACAATGAGCAGTTCTTC. The full variable domain, completed using reference TRBV5-1 and TRBJ2-1, is KAGVTQTPRYLIKTRGQQVTLSCSPISGHRSVSWYQQTPGQGLQFLFEYFSETQRNKGNFPGRFSGRQFSNSRSEMNVSTLELGDSALYLCASSLAVGRGPYNEQFFGPGTRLTVL.

This clonotype was seen at least ten times. V usage is TRBV23-1 and J usage is TRBJ2-7; TRBD2 is a possible D gene (6 bases). TRBV23-1 is an ORF, with its function uncertain. The V end lost 4 bases, the J end lost 2 bases, and 12 bases lay between the germline ends. This CDR3 has 14 residues. CDR3 sequence reads: CASSLTGVPYEQYF. The DNA of the CDR3 is TGCGCCAGCAGTCTTACGGGAGTTCCCTACGAGCAGTACTTC.

This clonotype was observed at least ten times. This chain joins TRBV7-2 and TRBJ2-3; D remains unclear. V was pared by 3 bases and J by 4 bases, with 8 bases between. The CDR3 contains 13 residues. CDR1 is SGHTA and CDR2 is FQGNSA in the germline V gene. DNA of the CDR3: TGTGCCAGCAGCTTCATAGGGCCAGATACGCAGTATTTT. Amino acids: CASSFIGPDTQYF.

This clonotype has just one count. The junction shows a germline mismatch at one end, possibly a read error. The chain couples TRBV7-9 to TRBJ2-3; 11 bases line up with TRBD2. Germline-derived CDR1 and CDR2 are SEHNR and FQNEAQ (reference sequence). The CDR3 covers 15 residues. CDR3 in amino acids: CASGFSGRAADTQYF. CDR3 nucleotides: TGTGCCAGCGGCTTTAGCGGGAGGGCCGCAGATACGCAGTATTTT.

This clonotype was counted at least ten times. The rearrangement uses TRBV30 and TRBJ1-1, with no clear D. Trimming pared 3 bases from V and 5 bases from J, leaving 7 bases between. Germline V lookup: CDR1 GTSNPN, CDR2 SVGIG (reference sequence). This CDR3 contains 11 residues. The CDR3 reads CAWRSGTEAFF. The CDR3 DNA reads as TGTGCCTGGAGATCTGGAACTGAAGCTTTCTTT.

This clonotype was observed many times. The genes are TRBV6-5 and TRBJ2-1; TRBD2 matches at 8 bases. The CDR3 is 15 amino acids. V lost 0 bases to trimming and J lost 2 bases; unmatched junction nucleotides: 0. The V gene's germline CDR1 is MNHEY and CDR2 SVGAGI. CDR3 DNA: TGTGCCAGCAGTTACTCGGGACTAGCCTACAATGAGCAGTTCTTC. Encoded protein: CASSYSGLAYNEQFF.

This clonotype was detected many times. V and J are TRBV7-9 and TRBJ2-3; D may be TRBD2 (5 bases). V was trimmed by 5 bases and J by 3 bases, leaving 9 bases between them. Germline lookup yields CDR1 SEHNR and CDR2 FQNEAQ (reference sequence). CDR3 length equals 13 residues. This chain's CDR3 is CASSRSGTDTQYF. CDR3 bases: TGTGCCAGCAGCAGGTCGGGGACAGATACGCAGTATTTT.

This clonotype was detected ten times or more. The chain joins TRBV6-1 to TRBJ1-6, with a weak D call TRBD1 (6 bases). There are 19 residues in the CDR3. V lost 6 bases to trimming and J lost 7 bases, with 28 bases between them. Looked up from germline, CDR1 is MNHNS and CDR2 is SASEGT. The DNA for the CDR3 is TGTGCCAGCAGCCACCCCAATGGGGTACAGGGTCGGTGGAATTCACCCCTCCACTTT. It is translated as CASSHPNGVQGRWNSPLHF.

In this sample, this clonotype turned up many times. The rearrangement links TRBV5-5 to TRBJ1-1, with TRBD1 as a possible D gene (5 bases). The CDR3 contains 13 residues. Trimming stripped 2 bases from V and 4 bases from J, with 9 bases between. Looked up from germline, CDR1 is SGHKS and CDR2 is YYEKEE (reference sequence). The CDR3 DNA follows: TGTGCCAGCAGCTTCGTTAGGGGCACTGAAGCTTTCTTT. Its translation: CASSFVRGTEAFF.

By proportion, this clonotype is medium-sized. This CDR3 is CASSYSGDQPQHF. CDR3 coding DNA: TGTGCCAGCAGTTACTCTGGGGACCAGCCCCAGCATTTT. The V call is TRBV6-5, the J call TRBJ1-5; a weak D match, TRBD1 (5 bases). Germline V gives CDR1 MNHEY, CDR2 SVGAGI. CDR3 length: 13 amino acids. V gave up 0 bases and J gave up 7 bases, with 7 bases separating them.